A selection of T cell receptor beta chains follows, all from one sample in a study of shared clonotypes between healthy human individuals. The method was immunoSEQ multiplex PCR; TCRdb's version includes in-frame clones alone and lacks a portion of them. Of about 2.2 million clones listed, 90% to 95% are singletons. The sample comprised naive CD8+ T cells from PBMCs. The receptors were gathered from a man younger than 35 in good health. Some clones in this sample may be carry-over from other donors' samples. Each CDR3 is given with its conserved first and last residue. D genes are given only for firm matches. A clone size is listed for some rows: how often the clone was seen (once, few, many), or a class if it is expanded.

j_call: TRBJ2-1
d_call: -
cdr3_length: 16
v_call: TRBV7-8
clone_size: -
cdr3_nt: TGTGCCAGCAGCTTTTTGGAGGGAGGAGGGGACAATGAGCAGTTCTTC
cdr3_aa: CASSFLEGGGDNEQFF

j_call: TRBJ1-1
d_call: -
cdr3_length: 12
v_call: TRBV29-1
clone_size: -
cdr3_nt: TGCACCCCGGTCCACCTCGGCGCTGAAGCTTTCTTT
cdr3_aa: CTPVHLGAEAFF

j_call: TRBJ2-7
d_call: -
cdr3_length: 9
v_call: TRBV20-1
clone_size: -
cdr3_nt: TGCAGTGCTAGTCCCGAGCAGTACTTC
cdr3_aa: CSASPEQYF

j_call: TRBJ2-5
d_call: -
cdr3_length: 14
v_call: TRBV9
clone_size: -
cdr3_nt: TGTGCCAGCAGCGACGGGGCAATCCAAGAGACCCAGTACTTC
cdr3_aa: CASSDGAIQETQYF

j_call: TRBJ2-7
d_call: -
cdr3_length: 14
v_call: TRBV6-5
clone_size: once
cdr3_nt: TGTGCCAGCAGCCCGGGACGGCACCCCTACGAGCAGTACTTC
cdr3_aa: CASSPGRHPYEQYF

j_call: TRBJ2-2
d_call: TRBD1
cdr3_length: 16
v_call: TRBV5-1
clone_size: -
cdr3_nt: TGCGCCAGCACCCCTCACAGGGGGACGAACACCGGGGAGCTGTTTTTT
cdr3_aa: CASTPHRGTNTGELFF

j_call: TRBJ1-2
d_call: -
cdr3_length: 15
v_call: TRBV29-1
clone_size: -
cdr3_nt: TGCAGCGTTGATCTCGGAGTCCCTATATCTTATGGCTACACCTTC
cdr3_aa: CSVDLGVPISYGYTF

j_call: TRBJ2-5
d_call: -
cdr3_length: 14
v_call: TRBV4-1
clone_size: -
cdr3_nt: TGCGCCAGCAGCCAAGGTCCGGGTACAGAGACCCAGTACTTC
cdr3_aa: CASSQGPGTETQYF

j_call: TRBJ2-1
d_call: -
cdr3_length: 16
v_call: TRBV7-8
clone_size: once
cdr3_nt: TGTGCCAGCAGCTACACTCTAGAGTCCTCCTACAATGAGCAGTTCTTC
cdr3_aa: CASSYTLESSYNEQFF

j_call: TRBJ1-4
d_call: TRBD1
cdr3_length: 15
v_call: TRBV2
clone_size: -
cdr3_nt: TGTGCCAGCAGTGTACAGGGGCGGGAGAGTGAAAAACTGTTTTTT
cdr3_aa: CASSVQGRESEKLFF

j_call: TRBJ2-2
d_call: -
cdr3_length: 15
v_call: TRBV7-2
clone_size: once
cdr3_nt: TGTGCCAGCAGCCCTTTGGGGGGATGGGCCGGGGAGCTGTTTTTT
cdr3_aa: CASSPLGGWAGELFF

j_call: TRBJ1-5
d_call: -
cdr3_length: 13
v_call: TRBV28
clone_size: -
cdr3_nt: TGTGCCAGCCGCAGGGGTAGCAATCAGCCCCAGCATTTT
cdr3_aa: CASRRGSNQPQHF

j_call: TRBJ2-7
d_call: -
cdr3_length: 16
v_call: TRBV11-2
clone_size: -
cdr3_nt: TGTGCCAGCAGCTTATTACGGGGACGCCCTGCCAACGAGCAGTACTTC
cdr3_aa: CASSLLRGRPANEQYF

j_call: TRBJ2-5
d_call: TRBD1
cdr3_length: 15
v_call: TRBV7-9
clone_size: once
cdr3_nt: TGTGCCAGCAGGTCAATTCCGGGACAGGGGGAGACCCAGTACTTC
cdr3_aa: CASRSIPGQGETQYF

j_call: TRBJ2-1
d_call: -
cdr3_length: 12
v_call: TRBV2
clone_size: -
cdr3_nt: TGTGCCAGCAGTGAAGCCAGAAATGAGCAGTTCTTC
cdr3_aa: CASSEARNEQFF

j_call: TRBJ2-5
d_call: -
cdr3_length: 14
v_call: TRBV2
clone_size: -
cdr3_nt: TGTGCCAGCACTGGGAACAGGGCTCAAGAGACCCAGTACTTC
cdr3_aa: CASTGNRAQETQYF

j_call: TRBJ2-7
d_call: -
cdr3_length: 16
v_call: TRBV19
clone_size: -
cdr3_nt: TGTGCCAGTAGCACTACCCCCGGGGACATTTTAAACGAGCAGTACTTC
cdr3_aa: CASSTTPGDILNEQYF

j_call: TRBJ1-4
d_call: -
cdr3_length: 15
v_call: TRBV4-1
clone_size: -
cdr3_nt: TGCGCCAGCAGCCAAGTGGGGGCCACTAATGAAAAACTGTTTTTT
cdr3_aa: CASSQVGATNEKLFF

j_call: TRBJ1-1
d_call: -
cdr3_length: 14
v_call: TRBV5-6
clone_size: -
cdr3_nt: TGTGCCAGCAGCTTGGCCGGGCGGTCCACTGAAGCTTTCTTT
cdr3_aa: CASSLAGRSTEAFF

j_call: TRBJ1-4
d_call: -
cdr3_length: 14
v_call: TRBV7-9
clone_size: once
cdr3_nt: TGTGCCAGCAGCTTCGCGGCAGGGAGGGAAAAACTGTTTTTT
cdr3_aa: CASSFAAGREKLFF

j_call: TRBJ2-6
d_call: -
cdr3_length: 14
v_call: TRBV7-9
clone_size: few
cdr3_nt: TGTGCCAGCAGCTTATCCTCTGGGGCCAACGTCCTGACTTTC
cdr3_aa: CASSLSSGANVLTF

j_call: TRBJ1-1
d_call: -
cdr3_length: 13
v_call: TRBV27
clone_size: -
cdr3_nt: TGTGCCAGTAGCGGGGGGTATCGCACTGAAGCTTTCTTT
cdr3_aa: CASSGGYRTEAFF

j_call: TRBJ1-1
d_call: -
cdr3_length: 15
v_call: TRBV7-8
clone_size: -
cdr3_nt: TGTGCCAGCAACACCGTGGAGGGCCTGAACACTGAAGCTTTCTTT
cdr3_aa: CASNTVEGLNTEAFF

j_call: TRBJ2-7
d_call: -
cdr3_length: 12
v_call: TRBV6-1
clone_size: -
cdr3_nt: TGTGCCAGCAGTGACCCTAAGGGTGAGCAGTACTTC
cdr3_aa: CASSDPKGEQYF

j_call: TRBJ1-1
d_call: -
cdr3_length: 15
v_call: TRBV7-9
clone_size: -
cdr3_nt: TGTGCCAGCAGCTTGGGCGGGGCTCACAGCACTGAAGCTTTCTTT
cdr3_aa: CASSLGGAHSTEAFF

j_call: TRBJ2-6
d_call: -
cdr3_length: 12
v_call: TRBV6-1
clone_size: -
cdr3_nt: TGTGCCAGTTTAACTGGGGCCAACGTCCTGACTTTC
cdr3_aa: CASLTGANVLTF

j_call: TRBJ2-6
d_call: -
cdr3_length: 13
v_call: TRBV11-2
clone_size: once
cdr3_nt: TGTGCCAGCGGGTCCCCTGGGGCCAACGTCCTGACTTTC
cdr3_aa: CASGSPGANVLTF

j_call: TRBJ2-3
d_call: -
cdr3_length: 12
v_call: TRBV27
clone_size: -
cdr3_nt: TGTGCCAGCAGTCGGCTGTCAGATACGCAGTATTTT
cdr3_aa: CASSRLSDTQYF

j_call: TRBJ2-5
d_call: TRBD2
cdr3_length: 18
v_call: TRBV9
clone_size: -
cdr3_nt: TGTGCCAGCAGCGTAGCGGTGGGACTAGCGGGGATAGAAGAGACCCAGTACTTC
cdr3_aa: CASSVAVGLAGIEETQYF

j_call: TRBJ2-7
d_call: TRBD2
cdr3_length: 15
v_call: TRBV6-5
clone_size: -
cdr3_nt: TGTGCCAGCGCCGCAACTAGCGGGGGGGACTACGAGCAGTACTTC
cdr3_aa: CASAATSGGDYEQYF

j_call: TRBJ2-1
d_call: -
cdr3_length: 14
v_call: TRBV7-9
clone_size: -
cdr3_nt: TGTGCCAGCGGAGACTCGTACGGCAACGGTGAGCAGTTCTTC
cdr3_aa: CASGDSYGNGEQFF

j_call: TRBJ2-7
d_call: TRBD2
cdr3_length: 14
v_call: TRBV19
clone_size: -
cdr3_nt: TGTGCCAGTAGTATCTCTAGCGGGAAAAACGAGCAGTACTTC
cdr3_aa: CASSISSGKNEQYF

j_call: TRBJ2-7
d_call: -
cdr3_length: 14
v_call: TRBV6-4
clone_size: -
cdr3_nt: TGTGCCAGCAGTGAGCTTGACAGCCCTAACGAGCAGTACTTC
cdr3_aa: CASSELDSPNEQYF

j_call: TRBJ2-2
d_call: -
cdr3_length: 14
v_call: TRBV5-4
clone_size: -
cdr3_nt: TGTGCCAGCAGCATGGACAGGAACACCGGGGAGCTGTTTTTT
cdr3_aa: CASSMDRNTGELFF

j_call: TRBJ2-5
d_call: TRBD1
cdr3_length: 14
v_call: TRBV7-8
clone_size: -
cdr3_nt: TGTGCCAGCAGTCTCCGACAGGGCGTAGAGACCCAGTACTTC
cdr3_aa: CASSLRQGVETQYF

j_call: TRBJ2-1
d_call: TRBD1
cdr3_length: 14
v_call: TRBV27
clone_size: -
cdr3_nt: TGTGCCAGCAGTCTAAGGACAGGACACAATGAGCAGTTCTTC
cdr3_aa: CASSLRTGHNEQFF

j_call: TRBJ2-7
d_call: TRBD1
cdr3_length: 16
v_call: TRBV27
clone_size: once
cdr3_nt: TGTGCCAGCAGTTTTTCAGAGGGGGACAGAATCTACGAGCAGTACTTC
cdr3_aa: CASSFSEGDRIYEQYF

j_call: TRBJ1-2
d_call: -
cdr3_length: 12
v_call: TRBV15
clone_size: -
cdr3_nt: TGTGCCACCAGCCCCAGGGCCCCCTTATACACCTTC
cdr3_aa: CATSPRAPLYTF

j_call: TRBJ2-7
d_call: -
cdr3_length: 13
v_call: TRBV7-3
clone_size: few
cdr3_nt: TGTGCCAGCAGCTATACCTCTCTAGATGAGCAGTACTTC
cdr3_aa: CASSYTSLDEQYF

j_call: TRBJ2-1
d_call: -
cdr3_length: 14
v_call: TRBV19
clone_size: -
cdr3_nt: TGTGCCAGTAGTATACTATCAGGAATGGGCGAGCAGTTCTTC
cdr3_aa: CASSILSGMGEQFF

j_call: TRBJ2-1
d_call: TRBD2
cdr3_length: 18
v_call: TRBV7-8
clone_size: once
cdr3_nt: TGTGCCAGCAGCTCACCCCCAGCGGGACTAGCGGGAGGCCATGAGCAGTTCTTC
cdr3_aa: CASSSPPAGLAGGHEQFF

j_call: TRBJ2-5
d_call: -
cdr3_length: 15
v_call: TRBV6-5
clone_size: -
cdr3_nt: TGTGCCAGCAGTTACTCGCCCCAGGGAGGAGAGACCCAGTACTTC
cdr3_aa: CASSYSPQGGETQYF

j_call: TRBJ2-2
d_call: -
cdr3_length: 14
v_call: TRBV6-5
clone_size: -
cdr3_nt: TGTGCCAGCAGTTACTCCCGGGGCCCCGGGGAGCTGTTTTTT
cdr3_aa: CASSYSRGPGELFF

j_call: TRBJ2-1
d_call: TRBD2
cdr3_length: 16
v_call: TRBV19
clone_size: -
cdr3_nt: TGTGCCAGTAGTATCGGACTAGCGGGAGACTGGTATGAGCAGTTCTTC
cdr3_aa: CASSIGLAGDWYEQFF

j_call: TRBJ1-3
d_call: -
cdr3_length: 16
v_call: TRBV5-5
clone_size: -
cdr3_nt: TGTGCCAGCAGCTTGTTGTTACAGGGTGGAGGAAACACCATATATTTT
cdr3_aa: CASSLLLQGGGNTIYF

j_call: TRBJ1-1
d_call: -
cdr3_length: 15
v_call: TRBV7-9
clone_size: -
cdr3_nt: TGTGCCAGCAGCCTGTCAGCGTTTTCGAACACTGAAGCTTTCTTT
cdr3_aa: CASSLSAFSNTEAFF

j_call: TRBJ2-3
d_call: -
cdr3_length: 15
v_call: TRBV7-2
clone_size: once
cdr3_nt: TGTGCCAGCAGCTTAGGCGTCAGCCGCACAGATACGCAGTATTTT
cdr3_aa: CASSLGVSRTDTQYF

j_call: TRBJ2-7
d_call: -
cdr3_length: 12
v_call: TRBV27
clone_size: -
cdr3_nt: TGTGCCAGCAGCTCCAATGGGTACGAGCAGTACTTC
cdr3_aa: CASSSNGYEQYF

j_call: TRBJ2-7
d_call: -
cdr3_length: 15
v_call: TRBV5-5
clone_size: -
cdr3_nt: TGTGCCAGCAGCAAGAGCCAGGGCCTCTCCTACGAGCAGTACTTC
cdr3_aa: CASSKSQGLSYEQYF

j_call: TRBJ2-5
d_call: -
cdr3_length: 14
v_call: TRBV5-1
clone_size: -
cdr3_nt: TGCGCCAGCAGTTCGTTCCAGGGTCGAGAGACCCAGTACTTC
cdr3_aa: CASSSFQGRETQYF